This T cell receptor beta chain was recorded in a study of shared T cell receptors in the human thymus. This CDR3 has 16 amino acids. CDR1 is SGHKS and CDR2 is YYEKEE in the germline V gene (reference sequence). V was clipped by 3 bases and J by 4 bases; unmatched bases: 6. Sequencing was performed with immunoSEQ multiplex PCR; in TCRdb, only in-frame clones are kept and a portion is missing. The table includes more than 550,000 clones, 70% to 90% detected once. These same records also appear under a second study, on human thymus T cells. That paper notes: During corrective heart surgery, resections were taken, and the thymus tissue came from them.

The origin of this receptor is a girl under two years old with a congenital heart defect. Material: thymocytes. The V call is TRBV5-5, the J call TRBJ2-2; 10 bases line up with TRBD1. CDR3 sequence reads: CASSYPGQGPTGELFF. The CDR3 bases are TGTGCCAGCAGCTATCCGGGACAGGGGCCCACCGGGGAGCTGTTTTTT.